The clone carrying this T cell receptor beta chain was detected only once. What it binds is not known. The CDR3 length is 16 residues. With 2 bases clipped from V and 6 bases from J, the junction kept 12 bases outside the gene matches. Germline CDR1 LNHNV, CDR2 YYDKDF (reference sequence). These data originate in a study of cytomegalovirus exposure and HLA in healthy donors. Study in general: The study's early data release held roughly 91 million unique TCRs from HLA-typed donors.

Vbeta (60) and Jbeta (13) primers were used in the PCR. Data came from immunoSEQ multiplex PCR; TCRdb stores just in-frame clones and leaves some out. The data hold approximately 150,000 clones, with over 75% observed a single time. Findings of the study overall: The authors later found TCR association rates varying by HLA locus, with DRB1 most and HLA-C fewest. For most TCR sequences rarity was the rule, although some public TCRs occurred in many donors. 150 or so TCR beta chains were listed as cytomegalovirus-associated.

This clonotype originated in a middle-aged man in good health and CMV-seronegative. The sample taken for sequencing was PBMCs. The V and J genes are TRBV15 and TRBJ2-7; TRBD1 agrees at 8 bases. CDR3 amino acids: CATSRRRGTGPGEQYF. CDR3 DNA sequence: TGTGCCACCAGCAGAAGGAGGGGGACAGGTCCGGGCGAGCAGTACTTC.